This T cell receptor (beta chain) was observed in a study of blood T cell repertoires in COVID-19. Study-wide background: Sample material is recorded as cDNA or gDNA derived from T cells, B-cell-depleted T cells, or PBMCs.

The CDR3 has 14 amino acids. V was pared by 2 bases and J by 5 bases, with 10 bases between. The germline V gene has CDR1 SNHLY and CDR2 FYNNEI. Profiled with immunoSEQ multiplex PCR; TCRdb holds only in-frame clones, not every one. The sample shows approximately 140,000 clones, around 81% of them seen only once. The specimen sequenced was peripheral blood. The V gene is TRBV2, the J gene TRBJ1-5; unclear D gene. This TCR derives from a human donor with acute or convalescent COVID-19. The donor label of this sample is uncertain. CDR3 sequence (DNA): TGTGCCAGCAGTGAAAGAGAGCGGTATCAGCCCCAGCATTTT. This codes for CASSERERYQPQHF.